This T cell receptor (beta chain) was captured by sequencing in a study of spatial heterogeneity in lung cancer. Study context: The average appearance count of each unique TCR and UMI combination in raw reads was more than ten.

This clonotype has only a few counts. Using its own MiXCR run on the 5' RACE reads, TCRdb lists one record per CDR3 protein. This sample has 20,000 to 25,000 distinct CDR3 sequences; 4% to 5% occur once, and the top ten carry 6.5% to 8.5%. As to time point: sample taken at primary tumor resection. Without sorting, whole RNA was sequenced from tumor, nontumor lung or frozen PBMC. Samples came from roughly 70 TRACERx patients with untreated early-stage lung cancer. The V end was cut by 5 bases, the J end by 1 base, with 11 bases between. Germline assignment: CDR1 LNHDA and CDR2 SQIVND (reference sequence). This CDR3 contains 14 residues.

This TCR derives from a male donor with early-stage non-small cell lung cancer. The V gene is TRBV19, the J gene TRBJ1-1; D gene unclear. The specimen comprised PBMCs, sampled at surgery. The CDR3 sequence is CASSSRETNTEAFF. Here the CDR3 DNA reads TGTGCCAGTAGTTCCCGGGAGACGAACACTGAAGCTTTCTTT. Full variable domain (outside the CDR3, taken from reference TRBV19 and TRBJ1-1): DGGITQSPKYLFRKEGQNVTLSCEQNLNHDAMYWYRQDPGQGLRLIYYSQIVNDFQKGDIAEGYSVSREKKESFPLTVTSAQKNPTAFYLCASSSRETNTEAFFGQGTRLTVV.